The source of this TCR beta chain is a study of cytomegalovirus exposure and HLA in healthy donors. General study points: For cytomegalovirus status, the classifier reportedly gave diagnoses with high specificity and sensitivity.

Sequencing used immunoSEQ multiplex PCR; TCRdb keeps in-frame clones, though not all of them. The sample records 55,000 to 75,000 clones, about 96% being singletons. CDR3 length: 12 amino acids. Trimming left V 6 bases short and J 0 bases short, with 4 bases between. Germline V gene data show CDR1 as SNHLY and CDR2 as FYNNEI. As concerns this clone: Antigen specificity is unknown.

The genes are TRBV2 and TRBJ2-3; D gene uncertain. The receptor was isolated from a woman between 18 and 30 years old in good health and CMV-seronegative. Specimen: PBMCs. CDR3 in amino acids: CASRSSTDTQYF. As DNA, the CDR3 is TGTGCCAGCAGGTCTAGCACAGATACGCAGTATTTT.